Listed below are T cell receptor beta chains from one sample, sequenced in a study of identical twins. MiXCR, run by TCRdb on the 5' RACE reads, gives a single entry per CDR3 protein. The sample yields some 690,000 distinct CDR3 sequences, around 20% seen once. This same sample was also part of a study on T cells expressing NK-cell markers.

Sequences were obtained from PBMCs. These receptors all come from a young woman in good health. The CDR3 runs from the conserved cysteine through the conserved F or W. Each record gives: V gene, J gene, D gene, clone size, CDR3 DNA, CDR3 protein. The D gene is left open where the match is weak. The size entry is marked missing in some rows and otherwise reads once, few, many or a size class.

TRBV6-1	TRBJ2-5	-	few	TGTGCCAGCAGTGGGGGGTGGGGGAGCCCGGGGGAGACCCAGTACTTC	CASSGGWGSPGETQYF
TRBV12-3/TRBV12-4	TRBJ2-2	-	many	TGTGCCAGCAGTGAACCCAACACCGGGGAGCTGTTTTTT	CASSEPNTGELFF
TRBV29-1	TRBJ1-1	-	few	TGCAGCCTTAGGACAGAAATGAACACTGAAGCTTTCTTT	CSLRTEMNTEAFF
TRBV6-1	TRBJ2-5	TRBD1	-	TGTGCCAGCAGTGGCTGGGACAGACAAGAGACCCAGTACTTC	CASSGWDRQETQYF
TRBV12-3/TRBV12-4	TRBJ2-4	-	-	TGTGCCAGCAGTCCCCGCCGCACAGTCGGCGGGTGGGGCAAAAACATTCAGTACTTC	CASSPRRTVGGWGKNIQYF
TRBV20-1	TRBJ2-5	-	-	TGCAGTGCTTTAATTTTAGCTGATCTCAGTACCCAGTACTTC	CSALILADLSTQYF
TRBV20-1	TRBJ2-7	TRBD2	once	TGCAGTGCTGCCCTAAGAAGCGGGAGGGCCGGACACGAGCAGTACTTC	CSAALRSGRAGHEQYF
TRBV6-2/TRBV6-3	TRBJ2-2	-	-	TGTGCCAGCAGTTCCCGGGGTGGGGTAAACACCGGGGAGCTGTTTTTT	CASSSRGGVNTGELFF
TRBV6-1	TRBJ2-7	TRBD1	once	TGTGCCAGCAGAGACACAGGGGAAGCCTACGAGCAGTACTTC	CASRDTGEAYEQYF
TRBV4-2	TRBJ1-2	TRBD1	-	TGTGCCAGCAGCCCTGTTTTTTCGGGGACAGGGAAGGGCTATGGCTACACCTTC	CASSPVFSGTGKGYGYTF
TRBV5-5	TRBJ1-5	-	-	TGTGCCAGCAGAACGGGCCCTAGCAATCAGCCCCAGCATTTT	CASRTGPSNQPQHF
TRBV5-1	TRBJ2-7	TRBD2	-	TGCGCCAGCAGCCCTTACTCCCTCGGGGCTAGCGGGAGTTACGAGCAGTACTTC	CASSPYSLGASGSYEQYF
TRBV6-2/TRBV6-3	TRBJ2-5	-	few	TGTGCCAGCAGTTCACAGCCGCAAGAGACCCAGTACTTC	CASSSQPQETQYF
TRBV7-9	TRBJ1-1	-	many	TGTGCCAGCAGCCCCTTCCGCTCTATGAACACTGAAGCTTTCTTT	CASSPFRSMNTEAFF
TRBV12-3/TRBV12-4	TRBJ2-1	-	-	TGTGCCAGCAGCTTATACGGACAAAACAATGAGCAGTTCTTC	CASSLYGQNNEQFF
TRBV4-2	TRBJ2-7	-	-	TGTGCCAGCAGCCAAGAACTAGCAGCCTACGAGCAGTACTTC	CASSQELAAYEQYF
TRBV5-1	TRBJ2-6	-	-	TGCGCCAGCAGCTTGGAGCTGTTCTCTGGGGCCAACGTCCTGACTTTC	CASSLELFSGANVLTF
TRBV27	TRBJ2-3	TRBD2	-	TGTGCCAGCAACCTAGCGGTGGGCACAGATACGCAGTATTTT	CASNLAVGTDTQYF
TRBV29-1	TRBJ2-6	TRBD1	-	TGCAGCGTGGCCGGACAGGGGGGATCCTCTGGGGCCAACGTCCTGACTTTC	CSVAGQGGSSGANVLTF
TRBV27	TRBJ2-7	-	-	TGTGCCAGCAGTTTAACCCTGGAAACCTACGAGCAGTACTTC	CASSLTLETYEQYF
TRBV11-2	TRBJ2-1	-	-	TGTGCCAGCAGCTTTTTTGAGGGGAATAATGAGCAGTTCTTC	CASSFFEGNNEQFF
TRBV12-3/TRBV12-4	TRBJ2-1	TRBD1	-	TGTGCCAGCAGTTTAAGGGCAGGGGGTCGGAATGAGCAGTTCTTC	CASSLRAGGRNEQFF
TRBV29-1	TRBJ2-7	TRBD2	-	TGCAGCGTCGTAGCGGGTTACTCCTACGAGCAGTACTTC	CSVVAGYSYEQYF
TRBV30	TRBJ2-5	-	-	TGTGCCTGGAGTGGAGTAGGGGAGGAGACCCAGTACTTC	CAWSGVGEETQYF
TRBV12-3/TRBV12-4	TRBJ2-5	-	few	TGTGCCAGCAGTCCCTACCGGATTGAAGCGACCCAGTACTTC	CASSPYRIEATQYF
TRBV13	TRBJ2-5	TRBD2	-	TGTGCCAGCAGCCCTCAGGGTAGCGGGGAACAAGAGACCCAGTACTTC	CASSPQGSGEQETQYF
TRBV4-2	TRBJ2-7	-	few	TGTGCCAGCAGCCAAGAGACGTGGACTGGGGCCTCCTACGAGCAGTACTTC	CASSQETWTGASYEQYF
TRBV20-1	TRBJ2-1	TRBD2	-	TGCAGTGCTAGTAACAGCGGGGGGGCCAATGAGCAGTTCTTC	CSASNSGGANEQFF
TRBV11-3	TRBJ2-7	-	-	TGTGCCAGCAGCTTAGGTTTCGGGACTTTACAGTACTTC	CASSLGFGTLQYF
TRBV12-3/TRBV12-4	TRBJ2-7	-	many	TGTGCCAGCAGTTTGACAGACGGGAACGAGCAGTACTTC	CASSLTDGNEQYF
TRBV29-1	TRBJ1-2	TRBD1	-	TGCAGCGTTCCCCGGACTACAGGGGCTGAGGGCTACACCTTC	CSVPRTTGAEGYTF
TRBV5-1	TRBJ1-1	-	few	TGCGCCAGCAGCCTGAACGGGCCCCGGCAGGGCACTGAAGCTTTCTTT	CASSLNGPRQGTEAFF
TRBV3-1	TRBJ2-2	-	few	TGTGCCAGCAGCCAGAAGTACACCGGGGAGCTGTTTTTT	CASSQKYTGELFF
TRBV5-6	TRBJ1-2	-	few	TGTGCCAGCAGCCTCATCAGACAGGCCAACTATGGCTACACCTTC	CASSLIRQANYGYTF
TRBV12-3/TRBV12-4	TRBJ1-1	-	-	TGTGCCAGCCTCGGAGGAGCCACTGAAGCTTTCTTT	CASLGGATEAFF
TRBV29-1	TRBJ2-7	TRBD1	few	TGCAGCGTTGTGACAGGGCTTTACGGCGAGCAGTACTTC	CSVVTGLYGEQYF
TRBV5-1	TRBJ2-7	-	few	TGTGCCAGCAGCTTAGGTACTGGGGACGAGCAGTACTTC	CASSLGTGDEQYF
TRBV24-1	TRBJ2-1	-	many	TGTGCCACCAGTAGTGGGGAGTTCAACAATGAGCAGTTCTTC	CATSSGEFNNEQFF
TRBV7-8	TRBJ1-2	-	few	TGTGCCAGCAGCTTAGAAGGGAGTTCGAACTATGGCTACACCTTC	CASSLEGSSNYGYTF
TRBV29-1	TRBJ2-5	-	once	TGCAGCGTTTCTTTGACGTCCCAAGAGACCCAGTACTTC	CSVSLTSQETQYF
TRBV2	TRBJ2-3	TRBD2	-	TGTGCCAGCAGTGACCCGCGGGGGGAGAGAATGAATACGCAGTATTTT	CASSDPRGERMNTQYF
TRBV12-3/TRBV12-4	TRBJ1-1	-	once	TGTGCCAGCAGTTCCCCGACAGGAACAGTAGACACTGAAGCTTTCTTT	CASSSPTGTVDTEAFF
TRBV20-1	TRBJ2-5	-	-	TGCAGTGTTCGCTCGGAGACCCAGTACTTC	CSVRSETQYF
TRBV9	TRBJ2-3	-	once	TGTGCCAGCAGCCCGGACCCCACAGATACGCAGTATTTT	CASSPDPTDTQYF
TRBV5-1	TRBJ2-1	-	-	TGCGCCAGCAGCGCTACACTAGGGCTGGGGAATGAGCAGTTCTTC	CASSATLGLGNEQFF
TRBV6-5	TRBJ1-2	TRBD1	many	TGTGCCAGCAGTTCCCAGGACAGGAGCTATGGCTACACCTTC	CASSSQDRSYGYTF